Presented here are 8 T cell receptor beta chains from one specimen sequenced in a study of cytomegalovirus exposure and HLA in healthy donors. Only in-frame clones appear in the TCRdb table, and some are missing; sequencing was by immunoSEQ multiplex PCR. Of roughly 120,000 clones listed, around 94% are singletons. The sample was PBMCs. These receptors were obtained from a woman under 30 in good health and CMV-seronegative.

This chain links TRBV18 with TRBJ2-5, with 9 bases lining up with TRBD1. Germline-derived CDR1 and CDR2 are KGHSH and LQKENI. V shed 3 bases and J 5 bases; nucleotides not matched to a gene: 10. The CDR3 extends over 16 amino acids. The CDR3 here is CASSPFLSGTGETQYF. CDR3 bases: TGTGCCAGCTCACCTTTCCTTTCCGGGACAGGGGAGACCCAGTACTTC.

The rearrangement uses TRBV11-2 and TRBJ2-7; tentatively, D is TRBD2 (6 bases). The CDR3 contains 15 residues. The V end lost 4 bases, the J end lost 2 bases, and 15 bases lay between the germline ends. The germline CDR1 and CDR2 sequences are SGHAT and FQNNGV. The CDR3 coding sequence is TGTGCCAGCAGCTCCCCAGGAGGGTTCGCCTACGAGCAGTACTTC. It codes for CASSSPGGFAYEQYF.

The chain employs TRBV9 and TRBJ1-1, with D tentatively TRBD1 (6 bases). CDR3 size: 16 residues. Trimming removed 0 bases at V and 7 bases at J, with 19 bases between. CDR1 and CDR2 (germline): SGDLS, YYNGEE. Here the CDR3 reads CASSVEQGIVYGEAFF. The CDR3 DNA sequence: TGTGCCAGCAGCGTAGAACAGGGTATTGTGTACGGTGAAGCTTTCTTT.

A single count supports this clone. The gene calls are TRBV5-1 and TRBJ2-7; 12 bases line up with TRBD1. Germline CDR1 is SGHRS and CDR2 is YFSETQ. V lost 3 bases, J lost 2 bases, and 6 bases stayed unmatched. The CDR3 loop spans 16 amino acids. The CDR3: CASSWGTGGQPYEQYF. The DNA of the CDR3 is TGCGCCAGCAGCTGGGGGACAGGGGGCCAGCCCTACGAGCAGTACTTC.

This sequence joins TRBV6-5 and TRBJ2-7, with 7 bases lining up with TRBD1. Per the germline V gene, CDR1 is MNHEY and CDR2 is SVGAGI. The CDR3 contains 14 residues. V was pared by 4 bases and J by 6 bases, with 9 bases of the junction left unmatched. The CDR3 here is CASSSRDSSFEQYF. The DNA of the CDR3 is TGTGCCAGCAGTTCCCGGGACAGTTCATTCGAGCAGTACTTC.

This rearrangement joins TRBV5-1 to TRBJ2-3; D is uncertain. The CDR3 spans 15 residues. Germline CDR1 reads SGHRS; CDR2 reads YFSETQ. With 6 bases removed from V and 2 bases from J, the gap between germline ends came to 16 bases. The CDR3 nucleotides are TGCGCCAGCACGCGGTTTGGCGGATCCACAGATACGCAGTATTTT. It translates to CASTRFGGSTDTQYF.

The CDR3 spells CASSRDSSNTGELFF. The CDR3 nucleotides are TGTGCCAGCTCAAGGGACAGTTCGAACACCGGGGAGCTGTTTTTT. V gene TRBV18 combines with J gene TRBJ2-2; 7 nucleotides match TRBD1. Per germline, CDR1 KGHSH and CDR2 LQKENI. J lost 0 bases, V lost 5 bases, and 3 bases had no gene match. CDR3 length: 15 residues.

V is TRBV7-4 and J is TRBJ1-4; D is perhaps TRBD1 (5 bases). Trimming took 4 bases from V and 4 from J, leaving 10 bases between them. Germline V gives CDR1 SGHVT, CDR2 SQSDAQ. This CDR3 has 14 amino acids. This chain's CDR3 is CASSSRQCNEKLFF. In nucleotides, the CDR3 is TGTGCCAGCAGCTCCCGACAGTGTAATGAAAAACTGTTTTTT.